One and the same sample provided the 27 T cell receptor beta chains below, sequenced in a study of chemoradiotherapy in HPV16-positive cancers. Profiled with immunoSEQ multiplex PCR; TCRdb holds only in-frame clones, not every one. The top ten clones hold approximately 3.8% of a sample with almost 3,000 clones, approximately 87% of them seen once. Material: tumor tissue, obtained from a patient who underwent chemoradiotherapy. These receptors were obtained from a human donor with HPV-associated anogenital cancer.

The chain is built from TRBV19 and TRBJ1-1; no clear D. V lost 3 bases and J lost 1, with 12 bases in between. The CDR3 has 15 amino acids. Germline V gene data show CDR1 as LNHDA and CDR2 as SQIVND (reference sequence). CDR3 in DNA: TGTGCCAGTAGTATGGATGACCGACCGAACACTGAAGCTTTCTTT. Translating gives CASSMDDRPNTEAFF.

This chain uses TRBV2 with TRBJ1-1, with unresolved D. Germline lookup yields CDR1 SNHLY and CDR2 FYNNEI. The CDR3 runs 13 residues. With 7 bases removed from V and 2 bases from J, the gap between germline ends came to 11 bases. The DNA of the CDR3 is TGTGCCAGCACGCGAGGCGAAAACACTGAAGCTTTCTTT. Translated, it gives CASTRGENTEAFF. Looking up the rest from reference TRBV2 and TRBJ1-1 gives the full variable domain: EPEVTQTPSHQVTQMGQEVILRCVPISNHLYFYWYRQILGQKVEFLVSFYNNEISEKSEIFDDQFSVERPDGSNFTLKIRSTKLEDSAMYFCASTRGENTEAFFGQGTRLTVV.

The chain couples TRBV7-2 to TRBJ2-5; perhaps TRBD1 as D (9 bases). The CDR3 is 17 residues long. CDR1 is SGHTA and CDR2 is FQGNSA in the germline V gene. The V gene lost 5 bases and the J gene lost 9 bases, with 28 bases spanning the gap. CDR3 in amino acids: CASSRTTLADRGGAQYF. Here the CDR3 DNA reads TGTGCCAGCAGCAGGACCACACTAGCGGACAGGGGAGGGGCCCAGTACTTC.

This chain connects TRBV9 to TRBJ2-1, with a weak D call TRBD1 (5 bases). The CDR3 is 12 residues long. CDR1 and CDR2 (germline): SGDLS, YYNGEE. Between the trimmed V and J ends, which lost 2 bases and 5 bases, there was a span of 5 bases. CDR3 sequence reads: CASSVTDNEQFF. The CDR3 DNA sequence: TGTGCCAGCAGCGTGACAGACAATGAGCAGTTCTTC.

Only one count was recorded for this clone. The chain recombines TRBV30 with TRBJ2-5; tentatively, D is TRBD2 (6 bases). The length of the CDR3 is 15 residues. The V gene lost 3 bases and the J gene lost 4 bases, with 18 bases spanning the gap. Germline V gene lookup returns CDR1 GTSNPN and CDR2 SVGIG (reference sequence). The DNA of the CDR3 is TGTGCCTGGAGATCGACTAGATCAAGCCTAGAGACCCAGTACTTC. Amino acid sequence: CAWRSTRSSLETQYF.

This sequence joins TRBV11-2 and TRBJ2-4, with D maybe TRBD1 (5 bases). The CDR3 loop spans 17 amino acids. The V end lost 2 bases, the J end lost 8 bases, and 22 bases lay between the germline ends. The germline V gene has CDR1 SGHAT and CDR2 FQNNGV. The DNA for the CDR3 is TGTGCCAGCAGCTTAAAACCCATTGGGCAGGGTAGGGACATTCAGTACTTC. Its translation: CASSLKPIGQGRDIQYF.

This chain uses TRBV5-8 with TRBJ2-7, with D perhaps matching TRBD1 (6 bases). The V end lost 1 base, the J end lost 6 bases, and 11 bases lay between the germline ends. There are 13 residues in the CDR3. Germline V lookup: CDR1 SGHTS, CDR2 YDEGEE. This CDR3 is CASSLLGAGEQYF. CDR3 nucleotides: TGTGCCAGCAGCTTGCTGGGGGCTGGCGAGCAGTACTTC.

This clone is a singleton in its sample. The V gene is TRBV29-1, the J gene TRBJ1-1; D remains ambiguous. V was trimmed by 6 bases and J by 5 bases, leaving 7 bases between them. Germline V gene data show CDR1 as SQVTM and CDR2 as ANQGSEA. The CDR3 extends over 10 amino acids. CDR3 sequence (DNA): TGCAGCGTACGGGGAACTGAAGCTTTCTTT. Amino acids: CSVRGTEAFF.

The sample holds a few counts of this clone. The chain joins TRBV7-9 to TRBJ1-1, with a tentative D call TRBD1 (5 bases). The V and J ends lost 4 bases and 2 bases respectively, with 5 bases between them. CDR1 and CDR2 (germline): SEHNR, FQNEAQ (reference sequence). CDR3 size: 12 residues. The CDR3 coding sequence is TGTGCCAGCAGCTGGGACAACACTGAAGCTTTCTTT. Residues: CASSWDNTEAFF.

This chain uses TRBV5-1 with TRBJ2-3, with 7 bases fitting TRBD1. CDR1 and CDR2 from the germline V gene are SGHRS and YFSETQ. V was clipped by 7 bases and J by 1 base; unmatched bases: 6. This CDR3 has 14 amino acids. For the CDR3, the DNA is TGCGCCAGCGGAAATACAGGGGGCACAGATACGCAGTATTTT. It is translated as CASGNTGGTDTQYF.

The chain is built from TRBV2 and TRBJ2-1, with 7 positions matching TRBD2. There are 14 residues in the CDR3. V gave up 4 bases and J gave up 3 bases; unmatched junction bases: 3. Germline V gene lookup returns CDR1 SNHLY and CDR2 FYNNEI. CDR3 nucleotide sequence: TGTGCCAGCAGTGGCGGGAGTCGCTACAATGAGCAGTTCTTC. This gives the protein CASSGGSRYNEQFF.

The chain is built from TRBV28 and TRBJ1-5; 8 nucleotides line up with TRBD1. Germline lookup yields CDR1 MDHEN and CDR2 SYDVKM. The CDR3 length is 17 residues. Trimming cost V 5 bases and J 2 bases; bases outside gene matches: 11. Here the CDR3 DNA reads TGTGCCAGCAGTGCTGTCAGGGGGCGCTCAGGCAATCAGCCCCAGCATTTT. It codes for CASSAVRGRSGNQPQHF.

The V gene is TRBV5-5, the J gene TRBJ1-5; D possibly corresponds to TRBD1 (6 bases). Germline V gene lookup returns CDR1 SGHKS and CDR2 YYEKEE (reference sequence). Between the trimmed V and J ends, which lost 3 bases and 10 bases, there was a span of 17 bases. The CDR3 length is 14 residues. In DNA, the CDR3 is TGTGCCAGCAGCTGGGGGCGGTTCTTCGATCCCCAGCATTTT. Residues: CASSWGRFFDPQHF. Drawing the rest from reference TRBV5-5 and TRBJ1-5, the complete variable domain is DAGVTQSPTHLIKTRGQQVTLRCSPISGHKSVSWYQQVLGQGPQFIFQYYEKEERGRGNFPDRFSARQFPNYSSELNVNALLLGDSALYLCASSWGRFFDPQHFGDGTRLSIL.

The V gene is TRBV25-1, the J gene TRBJ2-1; 10 nucleotides line up with TRBD2. Germline CDR1 is MGHDK and CDR2 is SYGVNS. Trimming cost V 0 bases and J 15 bases; bases outside gene matches: 20. This CDR3 is built from 18 residues. The CDR3 region has the DNA TGTGCCAGCAGTGAATATTCTTCTGCTAGCGGGAGTCCATTCTTTGTGTTCTTC. It codes for CASSEYSSASGSPFFVFF.

This clone showed up just once. The chain joins TRBV5-8 to TRBJ2-6; D gene ambiguous. Germline V gene data show CDR1 as SGHTS and CDR2 as YDEGEE. V dropped 5 bases and J dropped 2 bases, with 11 bases sitting between them. The CDR3 is 15 residues long. Here the CDR3 reads CASRIKGAGANVLTF. The CDR3 DNA is TGTGCCAGCAGGATTAAGGGTGCTGGGGCCAACGTCCTGACTTTC.

This chain links TRBV6-1 with TRBJ2-1, with a possible D match to TRBD2 (6 bases). The CDR3 loop spans 15 amino acids. Looked up from germline, CDR1 is MNHNS and CDR2 is SASEGT. V dropped 4 bases and J dropped 2 bases, with 12 bases sitting between them. DNA of the CDR3: TGTGCCAGCAGTGTGGAGGGAGAGACCTACAATGAGCAGTTCTTC. Translation: CASSVEGETYNEQFF.

V usage is TRBV6-1 and J usage is TRBJ2-3; 7 nucleotides match TRBD1. V lost 6 bases, J lost 2 bases, and 5 bases stayed unmatched. The CDR3 is 14 residues long. CDR1 is MNHNS and CDR2 is SASEGT in the germline V gene. The CDR3 DNA reads TGTGCCAGCAGACCGGGACAGAACACAGATACGCAGTATTTT. This sequence encodes CASRPGQNTDTQYF.

The chain has TRBV28 and TRBJ2-1; D might be TRBD1 (5 bases). Per the germline V gene, CDR1 is MDHEN and CDR2 is SYDVKM. This CDR3 region has 12 residues. V lost 7 bases and J 8 bases, leaving 12 bases between the germline ends. CDR3 nucleotide sequence: TGTGCCAGCATGGTGGACATTCATGAGCAGTTCTTC. As protein: CASMVDIHEQFF.

V usage is TRBV5-4 and J usage is TRBJ2-7; tentatively, D is TRBD1 or TRBD2 (5 bases each). Trimming removed 3 bases at V and 3 bases at J, with 16 bases between. CDR3 length: 15 amino acids. In germline, CDR1 is SGHNT, CDR2 YYREEE (reference sequence). CDR3 nucleotide sequence: TGTGCCAGCAGCTCCTCACTAGATAGGGGCTACGAGCAGTACTTC. Translation gives CASSSSLDRGYEQYF.

As regards this clone: A read error may account for a junction end that differs from germline. The chain uses TRBV7-6 and TRBJ2-7; D is undetermined. The CDR3 extends over 15 amino acids. The germline V gene encodes CDR1 SGHVS and CDR2 FNYEAQ. CDR3 nucleotide sequence: TGTGTCAGCAGCTTAGACAAGGGATTCACCTACGAGCAGTACTTC. Its translation: CVSSLDKGFTYEQYF.

The rearrangement uses TRBV2 and TRBJ2-2, with 10 nucleotides matching TRBD1. Germline trimming cut 7 bases from V and 6 bases from J; bases unmatched to any gene: 8. This CDR3 contains 15 residues. Germline CDR1 SNHLY, CDR2 FYNNEI. CDR3 amino acids: CASTETGGVSGELFF. The CDR3 region has the DNA TGTGCCAGCACCGAGACAGGGGGCGTTTCCGGGGAGCTGTTTTTT.

The chain is built from TRBV15 and TRBJ2-3; 9 bases agree with TRBD2. Germline V gives CDR1 LNHNV, CDR2 YYDKDF (reference sequence). CDR3 length: 17 residues. The ends lost 0 bases at V and 2 bases at J; junction bases unmatched: 6. The CDR3 protein is CATSRDGTSQNTDTQYF. CDR3 in DNA: TGTGCCACCAGCAGAGATGGGACTAGCCAGAACACAGATACGCAGTATTTT.

The rearrangement joins TRBV27 to TRBJ2-3; 9 bases line up with TRBD1. Trimming at V came to 4 bases and at J to 0 bases, leaving 5 bases not matched to a gene. The CDR3 runs to 16 residues. Looked up from germline, CDR1 is MNHEY and CDR2 is SMNVEV (reference sequence). CDR3 nucleotides: TGTGCCAGCAGTTCAAACAGGGGGCTTAGCACAGATACGCAGTATTTT. This codes for CASSSNRGLSTDTQYF.

The J gene is TRBJ2-5, the V gene TRBV5-1; 7 nucleotides line up with TRBD1. The junction had 5 bases not matched to a gene; V was cut back by 4 bases and J by 2 bases. Germline V gives CDR1 SGHRS, CDR2 YFSETQ. The CDR3 contains 14 residues. CDR3 sequence reads: CASSEGQTQETQYF. CDR3 DNA sequence: TGCGCCAGCAGCGAGGGACAGACACAAGAGACCCAGTACTTC.

The J gene is TRBJ2-1, the V gene TRBV7-9, with 8 bases matching TRBD2. V trimming: 3 bases; J trimming: 4 bases; junction bases outside the gene matches: 11. The CDR3 length is 17 residues. Looked up from germline, CDR1 is SEHNR and CDR2 is FQNEAQ (reference sequence). Here the CDR3 reads CASSFQKAGVFYNEQFF. Written as DNA, the CDR3 is TGTGCCAGCAGCTTTCAGAAAGCGGGAGTTTTTTACAATGAGCAGTTCTTC.

CDR3 sequence reads: CASSQRLELPVYEQYF. The CDR3 DNA follows: TGTGCCAGCAGCCAGAGACTAGAGTTGCCGGTATACGAGCAGTACTTC. The rearrangement joins TRBV14 to TRBJ2-7, with D possibly TRBD2 on 6 matching bases. V dropped 3 bases and J dropped 4 bases, with 19 bases sitting between them. This CDR3 has 16 amino acids. Germline values: CDR1 SGHDN, CDR2 FVKESK.

This sequence joins TRBV11-2 and TRBJ2-5, with D hard to call. Germline V gene sequence: CDR1 SGHAT, CDR2 FQNNGV. The V end was cut by 5 bases, the J end by 7 bases, with 20 bases between. The CDR3 contains 15 residues. The CDR3 DNA sequence: TGTGCCAGCAGCCGTGAACGGGCCTTACCAGGGACCCAGTACTTC. Translating it yields CASSRERALPGTQYF. The full variable domain, completed using reference TRBV11-2 and TRBJ2-5, is EAGVAQSPRYKIIEKRQSVAFWCNPISGHATLYWYQQILGQGPKLLIQFQNNGVVDDSQLPKDRFSAERLKGVDSTLKIQPAKLEDSAVYLCASSRERALPGTQYFGPGTRLLVL.